These 27 T cell receptor beta chains share one sample of origin, sequenced in a study of blood T cell repertoires in COVID-19. Data came from immunoSEQ multiplex PCR; TCRdb stores just in-frame clones and leaves some out. This table has approximately 52,000 clones, about 86% appearing once. The sequencing input was peripheral blood. Source of these receptors: a man in his sixties with acute or convalescent COVID-19.

The sample holds one count of this clone. V and J are TRBV4-2 and TRBJ2-3; a weak D match, TRBD2 (5 bases). Looked up from germline, CDR1 is LGHNA and CDR2 is YNFKEQ. Trimming took 8 bases from V and 2 from J, leaving 17 bases between them. The CDR3 loop spans 15 amino acids. The CDR3 region has the DNA TGTGCCAGCGAGAGGGATTCGGCCTTCACAGATACGCAGTATTTT. It yields the protein CASERDSAFTDTQYF.

V is TRBV7-2 and J is TRBJ1-2, with 10 bases aligning to TRBD1. The junction had 3 bases not matched to a gene; V was cut back by 4 bases and J by 1 base. CDR1 and CDR2 (germline): SGHTA, FQGNSA. CDR3 length: 15 residues. CDR3 DNA: TGTGCCAGCAGCTCGACAGGGGGCCTTAACTATGGCTACACCTTC. Translating gives CASSSTGGLNYGYTF. The full variable domain, completed using reference TRBV7-2 and TRBJ1-2, is GAGVSQSPSNKVTEKGKDVELRCDPISGHTALYWYRQSLGQGLEFLIYFQGNSAPDKSGLPSDRFSAERTGGSVSTLTIQRTQQEDSAVYLCASSSTGGLNYGYTFGSGTRLTVV.

The chain uses TRBV28 and TRBJ1-5, with D possibly being TRBD1 (5 bases). V was clipped by 5 bases and J by 0 bases, with 26 bases between them. The CDR3 is 20 residues long. Germline-derived CDR1 and CDR2 are MDHEN and SYDVKM. Here the CDR3 reads CASSPGLGAIQRGSNQPQHF. As DNA, the CDR3 is TGTGCCAGCAGTCCGGGCCTTGGGGCGATACAGCGGGGTAGCAATCAGCCCCAGCATTTT.

The CDR3 loop reads CSASSGTGQYEQYF. CDR3 nucleotides: TGCAGTGCGAGTTCCGGGACAGGGCAATACGAGCAGTACTTC. V gene TRBV20-1 combines with J gene TRBJ2-7, with 9 bases that match TRBD1. Germline V gives CDR1 DFQATT, CDR2 SNEGSKA (reference sequence). The junction had 10 bases not matched to a gene; V was cut back by 6 bases and J by 4 bases. This CDR3 has 14 residues.

The chain couples TRBV5-1 to TRBJ2-5, with D perhaps matching TRBD2 (6 bases). V lost 4 bases and J 2 bases, leaving 15 bases between the germline ends. CDR3 size: 15 residues. The V gene's germline CDR1 is SGHRS and CDR2 YFSETQ. CDR3: CASSPGTSRQETQYF. For the CDR3, the DNA is TGCGCCAGCAGCCCTGGGACTTCGAGACAAGAGACCCAGTACTTC.

V usage is TRBV10-3 and J usage is TRBJ1-2, with a weak D call TRBD1 (6 bases). Germline CDR1 ENHRY, CDR2 SYGVKD. The CDR3 totals 14 residues. V was clipped by 6 bases and J by 5 bases, with 16 bases between them. The CDR3 DNA is TGTGCCATCAGCGTAACAGGGATAGGTTATGGCTACACCTTC. Encoded protein: CAISVTGIGYGYTF.

V usage is TRBV19 and J usage is TRBJ1-6; 7 bases fit TRBD1. This CDR3 comprises 14 residues. Germline V gives CDR1 LNHDA, CDR2 SQIVND (reference sequence). Unmatched junction bases numbered 9, after V lost 6 bases and J lost 10 bases. CDR3: CASSRQGTSSPLHF. In DNA, the CDR3 is TGTGCCAGTAGCCGACAGGGTACAAGCTCACCCCTCCACTTT. The whole variable domain, filled in from reference TRBV19 and TRBJ1-6, reads DGGITQSPKYLFRKEGQNVTLSCEQNLNHDAMYWYRQDPGQGLRLIYYSQIVNDFQKGDIAEGYSVSREKKESFPLTVTSAQKNPTAFYLCASSRQGTSSPLHFGNGTRLTVT.

V is TRBV3-1 (or the pseudogene TRBV3-2) and J is TRBJ1-1; TRBD1 aligns across 8 bases. The CDR3 has 14 amino acids. The germline V gene has CDR1 LGHDT and CDR2 YNNKEL (reference sequence). The ends lost 3 bases at V and 4 bases at J; junction bases unmatched: 4. CDR3 nucleotide sequence: TGTGCCAGCAGCCAGCAGGGGGCGCGCACTGAAGCTTTCTTT. This codes for CASSQQGARTEAFF.

The chain couples TRBV6-4 to TRBJ2-1; TRBD2 matches at 7 bases. Germline V gene sequence: CDR1 MRHNA, CDR2 SNTAGT. The V segment lost 3 bases and the J segment 5 bases; nucleotides outside the gene matches: 1. This CDR3 contains 13 residues. CDR3 bases: TGTGCCAGCAGTGAGCGGGAGAACAATGAGCAGTTCTTC. It specifies CASSERENNEQFF.

V and J are TRBV4-2 and TRBJ2-2; 11 bases are shared with TRBD2. The CDR3 covers 21 residues. Germline CDR1 LGHNA, CDR2 YNFKEQ. The J segment lost 7 bases and the V segment lost 4 bases, leaving 23 bases of the junction unmatched. CDR3 sequence: CASSPDLLSGRASFSFGELFF. Here the CDR3 DNA reads TGTGCCAGCAGCCCTGACCTGCTTAGCGGGAGGGCCTCGTTTTCATTCGGGGAGCTGTTTTTT.

The chain carries TRBV5-5 and TRBJ1-1; D not certain. Germline CDR1 and CDR2: SGHKS and YYEKEE (reference sequence). The V and J ends lost 4 bases and 2 bases respectively, with 15 bases between them. The CDR3 is 15 amino acids. The CDR3: CASSPREGTNTEAFF. In DNA form, the CDR3 reads TGTGCCAGCAGCCCCCGGGAAGGAACTAACACTGAAGCTTTCTTT.

The chain uses TRBV10-3 and TRBJ1-2, with 8 bases aligning to TRBD1. This CDR3 spans 17 amino acids. The germline V gene has CDR1 ENHRY and CDR2 SYGVKD. J lost 6 bases, V lost 0 bases, and 12 bases had no gene match. Here the CDR3 reads CAISESPSGQGRDGYTF. As DNA, the CDR3 is TGTGCCATCAGTGAGTCCCCATCCGGACAGGGAAGAGATGGCTACACCTTC.

The V and J genes are TRBV5-6 and TRBJ2-1, with 7 positions matching TRBD2. Trimming removed 0 bases from V and 0 bases from J; junction bases left unmatched: 9. The CDR3 extends over 18 amino acids. Germline V CDR1 and CDR2: SGHDT, YYEEEE. The CDR3 DNA reads TGTGCCAGCAGCTTGGAGGCTCGGCGGGGGAGCTCCTACAATGAGCAGTTCTTC. As protein: CASSLEARRGSSYNEQFF.

The rearrangement joins TRBV6-2 or TRBV6-3 to TRBJ2-5, with 7 bases fitting TRBD1. The length of the CDR3 is 13 residues. Trimming at V came to 4 bases and at J to 7 bases, leaving 6 bases not matched to a gene. CDR1 MNHEY and CDR2 SVGEGT come from the germline V gene. The CDR3 protein is CASSSGQTMTQYF. The CDR3 coding sequence is TGTGCCAGCAGTTCGGGACAGACTATGACCCAGTACTTC.

This sequence joins TRBV13 and TRBJ2-7; possible D gene TRBD2, 5 bases. The ends were cut back, 0 bases at V and 3 bases at J, with 9 bases in the middle. Germline values: CDR1 PRHDT, CDR2 FYEKMQ (reference sequence). The CDR3 runs to 14 residues. CDR3 DNA: TGTGCCAGCAGCTTAGGGGAGGCAGACTACGAGCAGTACTTC. It translates to CASSLGEADYEQYF.

This clone has only a few counts. The chain joins TRBV19 to TRBJ2-7; TRBD2 agrees at 15 bases. The CDR3 is 18 amino acids. Germline CDR1 and CDR2: LNHDA and SQIVND (reference sequence). Unmatched junction bases numbered 12, after V lost 4 bases and J lost 5 bases. In nucleotides, the CDR3 is TGTGCCAGTAGTACACGGACTAGCGGGAGGGGTACTCGCGACGAGCAGTACTTC. The encoded protein is CASSTRTSGRGTRDEQYF.

The rearrangement links TRBV28 to TRBJ1-2; 11 nucleotides align to TRBD1. From germline, CDR1 is MDHEN and CDR2 SYDVKM. Trimming took 4 bases from V and 4 from J; bases not matched to a gene: 5. The CDR3 sequence is 15 residues long. CDR3 in amino acids: CASSSHGQGAYGYTF. The CDR3 DNA reads TGTGCCAGCAGTTCCCACGGACAGGGGGCCTATGGCTACACCTTC.

The V and J genes are TRBV7-8 and TRBJ2-6, with D perhaps matching TRBD2 (5 bases). CDR3 size: 17 residues. In germline, CDR1 is SGHVS, CDR2 FQNEAQ. V was trimmed by 0 bases and J by 2 bases, leaving 11 bases between them. The CDR3 DNA reads TGTGCCAGCAGCTTAGCGCCGGGGTACACTGGGGCCAACGTCCTGACTTTC. This codes for CASSLAPGYTGANVLTF.

This clone was recorded a few times. V and J are TRBV19 and TRBJ1-1; 7 bases match TRBD1. The CDR3 runs to 12 residues. The V and J ends lost 8 bases and 10 bases, in that order; junction bases with no gene match: 10. CDR1 LNHDA and CDR2 SQIVND come from the germline V gene (reference sequence). The CDR3 spells CASSKQGMVAFF. In nucleotides, the CDR3 is TGTGCCAGTTCCAAACAGGGGATGGTAGCTTTCTTT.

The chain combines TRBV21-1 with TRBJ1-1. TRBV21-1 is assigned pseudogene status. The CDR3 is made up of 17 amino acids. The CDR3 here is CASSLRVIPHLNTEAFF. As DNA, the CDR3 is TGTGCCAGCTCTCTGCGGGTAATACCCCACCTGAACACTGAAGCTTTCTTT.

The chain recombines TRBV11-2 with TRBJ1-4; D unclear. The CDR3 has 12 residues. V was clipped by 4 bases and J by 5 bases, with 5 bases between them. CDR1 and CDR2 (germline): SGHAT, FQNNGV. The CDR3 sequence is CASSSQNEKLFF. DNA for the CDR3: TGTGCCAGCAGCTCACAAAATGAAAAACTGTTTTTT.

This clone was counted a single time. The V and J genes are TRBV2 and TRBJ2-2; D is unresolved. Germline values: CDR1 SNHLY, CDR2 FYNNEI. The CDR3 runs to 12 residues. V lost 1 base, J lost 6 bases, and 3 bases lay in between. The CDR3 nucleotides are TGTGCCAGCAGTGAAGACTCCGGGGAGCTGTTTTTT. Its protein product is CASSEDSGELFF.

The chain carries TRBV4-2 and TRBJ1-4; maybe TRBD1 (5 bases). This CDR3 is built from 13 residues. Trimming stripped 3 bases from V and 8 bases from J, with 10 bases between. Germline V gives CDR1 LGHNA, CDR2 YNFKEQ. In DNA form, the CDR3 reads TGTGCCAGCAGCCAGGGGGGGGTAGAAAAACTGTTTTTT. Protein sequence: CASSQGGVEKLFF.

The CDR3 protein is CASSQRTVRGNYGYTF. CDR3 coding DNA: TGTGCCAGCAGTCAAAGGACAGTGAGGGGCAACTATGGCTACACCTTC. This rearrangement joins TRBV6-2 or TRBV6-3 to TRBJ1-2, with TRBD1 as a possible D gene (6 bases). Trimming stripped 5 bases from V and 2 bases from J, with 18 bases between. The germline gives CDR1 MNHEY, CDR2 SVGEGT. This CDR3 is built from 16 residues.

V is TRBV28 and J is TRBJ2-7, with unresolved D. The germline V gene encodes CDR1 MDHEN and CDR2 SYDVKM. The ends were cut back, 1 base at V and 0 bases at J, with 13 bases in the middle. The CDR3 sequence is 16 residues long. The CDR3 coding sequence is TGTGCCAGCAGTTTATCTGACACCCCCATCTCCTACGAGCAGTACTTC. Its translation is CASSLSDTPISYEQYF.

The chain carries TRBV2 and TRBJ1-6, with D possibly matching TRBD1 (5 bases). Germline CDR1 is SNHLY and CDR2 is FYNNEI. There are 14 residues in the CDR3. V was cut by 4 bases and J by 9 bases, with 13 bases left in between. The CDR3 region has the DNA TGTGCCAGCAGTGGGTCGGGGGGTATTTCACCCCTCCACTTT. It encodes CASSGSGGISPLHF. Supplemented by reference TRBV2 and TRBJ1-6, the full variable domain reads EPEVTQTPSHQVTQMGQEVILRCVPISNHLYFYWYRQILGQKVEFLVSFYNNEISEKSEIFDDQFSVERPDGSNFTLKIRSTKLEDSAMYFCASSGSGGISPLHFGNGTRLTVT.

This clone appeared once. The chain is built from TRBV7-8 and TRBJ1-2, with a possible D match to TRBD1 (5 bases). V was pared by 6 bases and J by 4 bases, with 18 bases between. Germline CDR1 and CDR2: SGHVS and FQNEAQ. This CDR3 is 15 amino acids long. The CDR3 is CASRLTVGGGYGYTF. CDR3 DNA sequence: TGTGCCAGCAGGTTAACGGTGGGGGGTGGCTATGGCTACACCTTC.